These 18 T cell receptor beta chains share one sample of origin, sequenced in a study of T cells in Graves' hyperthyroidism and ophthalmopathy. Researchers amplified the TCR beta CDR3 regions from RNA transcripts. The HTBI set primed first-round TCR CDR3 RT-PCR. TCRdb itself ran the multiplex PCR reads through MiXCR, one entry per CDR3 protein. The sample lists under 350,000 distinct CDR3 sequences, 18% seen once, with about 53% in the top ten. The sequenced sample consisted of blood. The receptors were sampled from a woman in her forties or fifties with Graves' hyperthyroidism.

This clonotype was detected ten times or more. The chain joins TRBV11-2 to TRBJ2-5; D possibly corresponds to TRBD2 (7 bases). V dropped 3 bases and J dropped 13 bases, with 15 bases sitting between them. Germline V lookup: CDR1 SGHAT, CDR2 FQNNGV. The CDR3 has 12 amino acids. The CDR3 nucleotides read TGTGCCAGCAGCTTCAGTGGGGGGGGCGTGTACTTC. It specifies CASSFSGGGVYF. Full variable domain (missing parts from reference TRBV11-2 and TRBJ2-5): EAGVAQSPRYKIIEKRQSVAFWCNPISGHATLYWYQQILGQGPKLLIQFQNNGVVDDSQLPKDRFSAERLKGVDSTLKIQPAKLEDSAVYLCASSFSGGGVYFGPGTRLLVL.

V usage is TRBV19 and J usage is TRBJ2-2; a possible D gene is TRBD1 (5 bases). Per the germline V gene, CDR1 is LNHDA and CDR2 is SQIVND (reference sequence). This CDR3 is 16 amino acids long. V lost 3 bases and J 3 bases, leaving 14 bases between the germline ends. This CDR3 is CASSMRSRAYTGELFF. In DNA, the CDR3 is TGTGCCAGTAGTATGAGGTCCAGGGCCTACACCGGGGAGCTGTTTTTT.

The genes are TRBV29-1 and TRBJ2-2; 9 nucleotides line up with TRBD2. V shed 2 bases and J 8 bases; nucleotides not matched to a gene: 6. The germline V gene encodes CDR1 SQVTM and CDR2 ANQGSEA. This CDR3 comprises 14 residues. The CDR3 sequence is CSVELTSGRGELFF. The CDR3 DNA reads TGCAGCGTTGAACTGACTAGCGGTCGAGGGGAGCTGTTTTTT.

This clonotype was found many times. This sequence joins TRBV7-3 and TRBJ2-1; D perhaps matches TRBD2 (6 bases). Per the germline V gene, CDR1 is SGHTA and CDR2 is FQGTGA. The V gene lost 5 bases and the J gene lost 6 bases, with 11 bases spanning the gap. The length of the CDR3 is 13 residues. This CDR3 is CASSPSGGNEQFF. The CDR3 region has the DNA TGTGCCAGCAGCCCGTCCGGGGGCAATGAGCAGTTCTTC.

The chain is built from TRBV10-3 and TRBJ2-6; 10 bases line up with TRBD2. This CDR3 is built from 18 residues. Germline-derived CDR1 and CDR2 are ENHRY and SYGVKD. The V segment lost 5 bases and the J segment 0 bases; nucleotides outside the gene matches: 7. CDR3 amino acids: CAISPGLAETSGANVLTF. The CDR3 region has the DNA TGTGCCATCAGTCCAGGACTAGCGGAGACCTCTGGGGCCAACGTCCTGACTTTC.

V is TRBV7-9 and J is TRBJ2-7, with TRBD1 as a possible D gene (5 bases). CDR1 is SEHNR and CDR2 is FQNEAQ in the germline V gene (reference sequence). The CDR3 loop spans 14 amino acids. Trimming removed 1 base from V and 5 bases from J, with 12 bases in between. The DNA for the CDR3 is TGTGCCAGCAGCTTAGGGGGCTTCGGAGACGAGCAGTACGTC. The encoded protein is CASSLGGFGDEQYV.

This clonotype was seen repeatedly, ten times or more. The chain has TRBV7-9 and TRBJ2-7, with 8 positions matching TRBD1. From germline, CDR1 is SEHNR and CDR2 FQNEAQ (reference sequence). The V gene end was trimmed by 3 bases and the J gene end by 7 bases; junction bases not matched to a gene: 5. The length of the CDR3 is 13 residues. The CDR3 is CASSLGQAGEQYF. In nucleotides, the CDR3 is TGTGCCAGCAGCTTGGGACAGGCAGGGGAGCAGTACTTC.

The chain uses TRBV2 and TRBJ2-1; 10 bases match TRBD2. The CDR3 contains 13 residues. The V segment lost 0 bases and the J segment 16 bases; nucleotides outside the gene matches: 6. Per germline, CDR1 SNHLY and CDR2 FYNNEI. The CDR3 DNA reads as TGTGCCAGCAGTGAAGCGTATAGCGGGGGGAGATTCTTC. Translating gives CASSEAYSGGRFF.

In the case of this clonotype: A much larger clonotype is one base distant, so this may be a read error. The chain recombines TRBV5-1 with TRBJ1-1, with TRBD1 as a possible D gene (6 bases). CDR1 is SGHRS and CDR2 is YFSETQ in the germline V gene. The length of the CDR3 is 15 residues. The CDR3 sequence: CASSLVMLGGTEALF. The CDR3 DNA sequence: TGCGCCAGCAGCTTGGTGATGTTGGGGGGCACTGAAGCTCTCTTT.

This clonotype has a count of ten or more. The chain recombines TRBV13 with TRBJ1-4, with 8 positions matching TRBD1. There are 15 residues in the CDR3. Germline CDR1 PRHDT, CDR2 FYEKMQ (reference sequence). V was clipped by 3 bases and J by 8 bases; unmatched bases: 8. The CDR3 DNA follows: TGTGCCAGCAGCTTCTGGCAGGGGGCGCGGGAAAAACTGTTTTTT. It yields the protein CASSFWQGAREKLFF. The variable domain in full, with the rest retrieved from reference TRBV13 and TRBJ1-4, is AAGVIQSPRHLIKEKRETATLKCYPIPRHDTVYWYQQGPGQDPQFLISFYEKMQSDKGSIPDRFSAQQFSDYHSELNMSSLELGDSALYFCASSFWQGAREKLFFGSGTQLSVL.

The gene calls are TRBV10-3 and TRBJ2-3; TRBD1 agrees at 7 bases. The CDR3 runs to 13 residues. V shed 7 bases and J 3 bases; nucleotides not matched to a gene: 4. Germline CDR1 ENHRY, CDR2 SYGVKD. The CDR3 protein is CAITRQGTDTQYF. CDR3 nucleotides: TGTGCCATCACCCGACAGGGAACAGATACGCAGTATTTT.

The chain combines TRBV7-9 with TRBJ2-1, with a tentative D call TRBD1 (5 bases). This CDR3 is 15 amino acids long. Germline CDR1 is SEHNR and CDR2 is FQNEAQ (reference sequence). Trimming left V 5 bases short and J 7 bases short, with 18 bases between. The CDR3 sequence is CASSQRRGQANEQFF. In DNA form, the CDR3 reads TGTGCCAGCAGCCAACGAAGGGGCCAGGCAAATGAGCAGTTCTTC.

This clonotype came up many times. The CDR3 is CSARLPGDGYTF. The CDR3 nucleotides read TGCAGTGCTAGGTTGCCAGGGGATGGCTACACCTTC. The chain has TRBV20-1 and TRBJ1-2; perhaps TRBD1 as D (6 bases). The length of the CDR3 is 12 residues. Trimming left V 3 bases short and J 6 bases short, with 11 bases between. Germline CDR1 is DFQATT and CDR2 is SNEGSKA (reference sequence).

This clonotype was seen at least ten times. The V call is TRBV7-6, the J call TRBJ1-1; the D is unclear. The CDR3 consists of 14 residues. V lost 5 bases to trimming and J lost 0 bases, with 10 bases between them. CDR1 and CDR2 from the germline V gene are SGHVS and FNYEAQ. DNA of the CDR3: TGTGCCAGCAGCAAATTTGAGATGAACACTGAAGCTTTCTTT. Its translation: CASSKFEMNTEAFF.

The V gene is TRBV28, the J gene TRBJ2-5; 11 bases line up with TRBD2. Germline CDR1 MDHEN, CDR2 SYDVKM. Trimming at V came to 5 bases and at J to 7 bases, leaving 6 bases not matched to a gene. CDR3 length: 14 amino acids. The CDR3 DNA reads TGTGCCAGCAGTCCTAGCGGGGGGTTCGGGACCCAGTACTTC. This sequence encodes CASSPSGGFGTQYF.

This clonotype was recorded many times. The chain uses TRBV20-1 and TRBJ2-7; no reliable D call. V was cut by 0 bases and J by 2 bases, with 8 bases left in between. Germline V gives CDR1 DFQATT, CDR2 SNEGSKA (reference sequence). This CDR3 comprises 13 residues. The CDR3 nucleotides read TGCAGTGCTAGAGATGGGCTCGCCTACGAGCAGTACTTC. Protein product: CSARDGLAYEQYF.

This clonotype was counted at least ten times. V is TRBV11-2 and J is TRBJ2-7; 7 bases match TRBD1. Germline CDR1 is SGHAT and CDR2 is FQNNGV. CDR3 length: 14 amino acids. V gave up 5 bases and J gave up 0 bases; unmatched junction bases: 4. CDR3 in amino acids: CASSEDRVSYEQYF. CDR3 nucleotides: TGTGCCAGCAGCGAAGACAGGGTCTCCTACGAGCAGTACTTC.

This clonotype was picked up many times. V is TRBV3-1 and J is TRBJ2-3, with D possibly being TRBD2 (5 bases). Germline assignment: CDR1 LGHDT and CDR2 YNNKEL (reference sequence). V dropped 4 bases and J dropped 8 bases, with 16 bases sitting between them. This CDR3 is built from 14 residues. For the CDR3, the DNA is TGTGCCAGCAGCCTGAGCGGCCCAGTGGGTACGCAGTATTTT. Protein: CASSLSGPVGTQYF.